This entry features one TCR beta chain sequence. Its antigen is as yet unknown. Sequencing targeted TCR beta in T cells from blood (CD8+ and CD4+). TEMRA cells were FACS-enriched, with CD8+ and CD4+ T cells isolated negatively. The ends were cut back, 5 bases at V and 5 bases at J, with 15 bases in the middle. Germline V gives CDR1 MNHEY, CDR2 SVGEGT. The CDR3 runs to 15 residues. The entry originates in a study of CD8 T cells in Susac syndrome. Study outcomes and limitations: It was acknowledged by the study that relatively few individuals were included in its TCR sequencing and HLA analysis.

An input of roughly 0.45 to 1 ug of RNA was subjected to reverse transcription using random hexamers. TCR beta CDR3 was amplified by immunoSEQ covering 54 Vbeta and 13 Jbeta. TCRdb re-analysed the immunoSEQ multiplex PCR reads in MiXCR, keeping a single row per CDR3 protein. The repertoire holds approximately 270,000 distinct CDR3 sequences, with around 95% as singletons. The sequenced sample was CD4+ T cells from PBMCs. The source of this sequence is a human donor with multiple sclerosis. The chain is built from TRBV6-2 or TRBV6-3 and TRBJ2-2, with D perhaps matching TRBD1 or TRBD2 (5 bases each). The CDR3 bases are TGTGCCAGCAGTCCCGGGGCCGCACGGACCGGGGAGCTGTTTTTT. As protein: CASSPGAARTGELFF.